This is a list of T cell receptor beta chains from one sample in a study of CD8 T cells in ankylosing spondylitis. TCRdb recomputed calls from the 5' RACE reads with MiXCR, one row per CDR3 protein. The table records 200,000 to 250,000 distinct CDR3 sequences, 6% to 8.5% of them present only once. Sequencing input: blood, either unsorted or a sorted T cell fraction (not recorded which). The source is a male donor with ankylosing spondylitis. CDR3s include the opening cysteine and the closing phenylalanine or tryptophan. A D gene is named only where the DNA matches it firmly. Some rows have no size entry. The others give once, few or many, or a class for an expanded clone.

>TRBV7-2|.|TRBJ1-5|many
TGTGCCAGCAGCAAGAGGAGCTATAGCAATCAGCCCCAGCATTTT
CASSKRSYSNQPQHF
>TRBV4-2|.|TRBJ2-7|.
TGTGCCAGCAGCCAAGAGTTCGGGGGACCCTACGAGCAGTACTTC
CASSQEFGGPYEQYF
>TRBV28|TRBD1|TRBJ2-7|.
TGTGCCAGCAGTTTAACGGACAGGGCTTACGAGCAGTACTTC
CASSLTDRAYEQYF
>TRBV9|TRBD2|TRBJ2-3|many
TGTGCCAGCAAACCTGGGGGGGGAAGCACAGATACGCAGTATTTT
CASKPGGGSTDTQYF
>TRBV4-2|.|TRBJ1-5|few
TGTGCCAGCAGCCAAGACAGCTCCAATCAGCCCCAGCATTTT
CASSQDSSNQPQHF
>TRBV3-1|TRBD2|TRBJ2-1|many
TGTGCCAGCAGCCACCTAGCGGGAGGGAGTACGAATGAGCAGTTCTTC
CASSHLAGGSTNEQFF
>TRBV11-2|.|TRBJ2-1|few
TGTGCCAGCACCCTGGGAAGTCAGGAATATGAGCAGTTCTTC
CASTLGSQEYEQFF
>TRBV7-2|.|TRBJ1-1|.
TGTGCCAGCAACCGGGTAGGGGACAAATCATCGTCTGGTGAAGCTTTCTTT
CASNRVGDKSSSGEAFF
>TRBV4-2|.|TRBJ2-3|many
TGTGCCAGCAGCCAAGAAGTAATCGGCCTTAGCACAGATACGCAGTATTTT
CASSQEVIGLSTDTQYF
>TRBV10-3|.|TRBJ2-7|.
TGTGCCATCAGTGAGTCGACCCATCCCTACGAGCAGTACTTC
CAISESTHPYEQYF
>TRBV6-2/TRBV6-3|.|TRBJ2-7|.
TGTGCCAGCAGAAACAGCCCCGAGCAGTACTTC
CASRNSPEQYF
>TRBV20-1|TRBD2|TRBJ2-7|many
TGCAGTGCTAGGCGGGAGGGGGTCGAGCAGTACTTC
CSARREGVEQYF
>TRBV28|.|TRBJ2-7|many
TGTGCCAGCAGTTTATGGACTAGAGTCTCCGAGCAGTACTTC
CASSLWTRVSEQYF
>TRBV5-1|.|TRBJ1-6|many
TGCGCCAGCAGCCGGAGGGACACCGCGGGCTCCTATAATTCACCCCTCCACTTT
CASSRRDTAGSYNSPLHF
>TRBV5-5|TRBD2|TRBJ2-1|few
TGTGCCAGCAGCTTGACCCCGGGACTAGCGGACTACAATGAGCAGTTCTTC
CASSLTPGLADYNEQFF
>TRBV12-3/TRBV12-4|.|TRBJ1-2|many
TGTGCCAGCAGTTTTTGGGGGGACTATGGCTACACCTTC
CASSFWGDYGYTF
>TRBV7-9|.|TRBJ2-2|many
TGTGCCAGCAGCATCCCGGAGGATTGGAGGGAGCTGTTTTTT
CASSIPEDWRELFF
>TRBV5-6|.|TRBJ1-2|many
TGTGCCAGCAGCTCTGGGGTTTATGGCTACACCTTC
CASSSGVYGYTF
>TRBV6-5|.|TRBJ2-2|many
TGTGCCAGCAGTTACTCGGAGTTGGGGGAGCTGTTTTTT
CASSYSELGELFF
>TRBV20-1|TRBD2|TRBJ2-1|.
TGCAGTGTTACACCCGGGACTAGCGGTTACAATGAGCAGTTCTTC
CSVTPGTSGYNEQFF
>TRBV4-2|.|TRBJ2-7|many
TGTGCCAGCAGCCAAGGCCGAGAAGGCCCCAGCTCCTACGAGCAGTACTTC
CASSQGREGPSSYEQYF
>TRBV20-1|.|TRBJ2-2|few
TGCAGTGCTAGAGATGGGCGGACTCTCAAATTCACCGGGGAGCTGTTTTTT
CSARDGRTLKFTGELFF
>TRBV6-1|TRBD2|TRBJ2-1|few
TGTGCCAGCAGTGAACAGGCGGGGGGCCTCTCCTACAATGAGCAGTTCTTC
CASSEQAGGLSYNEQFF
>TRBV20-1|.|TRBJ1-2|few
TGCAGTGCTATTGACTATGGCTACACCTTC
CSAIDYGYTF
>TRBV7-8|.|TRBJ1-2|few
TGTGCCAGCAGGGGCTATGATGGCTACACCTTC
CASRGYDGYTF
>TRBV5-3|.|TRBJ1-4|many
TGTGCCAGAAGCTTGGCGCAGGGGCTGACTAATGAAAAACTGTTTTTT
CARSLAQGLTNEKLFF
>TRBV7-9|.|TRBJ2-5|many
TGTGCCAGCAGCTTAGCTTCCCGAGAGACCCAGTACTTC
CASSLASRETQYF
>TRBV7-9|.|TRBJ2-1|.
TGTGCCAGCAGCAACGGCGGAGGGGGCCGATACAATGAGCAGTTCTTC
CASSNGGGGRYNEQFF
>TRBV5-5|.|TRBJ2-7|many
TGTGCCAGCAGCTTATCGGACCTACCCCGAGAGCAGTACTTC
CASSLSDLPREQYF
>TRBV5-1|TRBD1|TRBJ2-6|few
TGCGCCAGCAGCTTATTAAAGGGGACAGGGTTATTCTCTGGGGCCAACGTCCTGACTTTC
CASSLLKGTGLFSGANVLTF